The clone carrying this T cell receptor beta chain was seen more than once but under ten times. The sample originates from a study of response to subunit inactivated influenza vaccine. TCRdb reprocessed the RT-PCR reads with MiXCR, giving one entry per CDR3 protein. The table records about 570,000 distinct CDR3 sequences, approximately 11% of them present only once. In germline, CDR1 is SGHRS, CDR2 YFSETQ. This CDR3 contains 16 residues. V trimming: 4 bases; J trimming: 4 bases; junction bases outside the gene matches: 8. These data were likewise used in another study, on T cells expressing NK-cell markers. As that study records: Scientists made TCR beta cDNA using 5'RACE template switching with UMIs. Sorted CD3+CD56-NKG2C+, CD3+CD56+NKG2C- and CD3+CD56+NKG2C+ T cells were the source of the TCR beta repertoires. Eight donors were sequenced, of whom seven were HCMV-seropositive, while the remaining one was HCMV-seronegative. A range of about 1.0-8% of CD8+ T cells consisted of dominant NKG2C+ clonotypes in about six donors. These clonotypes additionally ranked first within the CD3+CD56-NKG2C+ fraction of a handful of donors.

The chain links TRBV5-1 to TRBJ2-2, with 9 bases aligning to TRBD1. Material: PBMCs from blood, obtained on the day of vaccination. The clonotype was recovered from a man aged 50 to 60 who received an inactivated influenza vaccine. The chain's CDR3 is CASSPRDRVFTGELFF. In nucleotides, the CDR3 is TGCGCCAGCAGCCCCCGGGACAGGGTCTTCACCGGGGAGCTGTTTTTT.